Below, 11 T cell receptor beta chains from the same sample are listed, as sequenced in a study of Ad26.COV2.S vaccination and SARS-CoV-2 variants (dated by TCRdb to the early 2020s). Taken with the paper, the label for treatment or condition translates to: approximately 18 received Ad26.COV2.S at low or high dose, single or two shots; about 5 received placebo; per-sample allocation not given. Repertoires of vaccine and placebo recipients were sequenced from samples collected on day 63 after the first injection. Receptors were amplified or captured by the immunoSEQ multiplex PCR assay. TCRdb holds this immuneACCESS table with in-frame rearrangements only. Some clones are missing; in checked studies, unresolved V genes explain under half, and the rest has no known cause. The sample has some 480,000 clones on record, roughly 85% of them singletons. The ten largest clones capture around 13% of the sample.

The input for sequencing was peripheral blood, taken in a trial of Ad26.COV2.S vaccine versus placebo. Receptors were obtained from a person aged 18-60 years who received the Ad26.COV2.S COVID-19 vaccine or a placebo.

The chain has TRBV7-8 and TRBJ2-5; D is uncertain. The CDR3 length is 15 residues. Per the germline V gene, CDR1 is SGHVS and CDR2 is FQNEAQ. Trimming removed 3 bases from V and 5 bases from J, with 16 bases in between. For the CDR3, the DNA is TGTGCCAGCAGCTTTCATTGGGCTACCTTGGAGACCCAGTACTTC. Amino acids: CASSFHWATLETQYF.

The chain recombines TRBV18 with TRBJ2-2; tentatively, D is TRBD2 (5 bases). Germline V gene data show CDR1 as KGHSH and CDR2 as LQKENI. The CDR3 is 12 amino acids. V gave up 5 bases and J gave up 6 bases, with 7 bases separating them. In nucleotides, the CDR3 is TGTGCCAGCTCAGAGGGTCCCGGGGAGCTGTTTTTT. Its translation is CASSEGPGELFF.

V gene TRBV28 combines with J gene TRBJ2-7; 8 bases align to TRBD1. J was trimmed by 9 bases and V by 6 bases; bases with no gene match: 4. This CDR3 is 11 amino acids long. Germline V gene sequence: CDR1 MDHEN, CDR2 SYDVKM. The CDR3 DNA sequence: TGTGCCAGCAGCCCAGACAGGGGGCAGTACTTC. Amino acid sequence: CASSPDRGQYF.

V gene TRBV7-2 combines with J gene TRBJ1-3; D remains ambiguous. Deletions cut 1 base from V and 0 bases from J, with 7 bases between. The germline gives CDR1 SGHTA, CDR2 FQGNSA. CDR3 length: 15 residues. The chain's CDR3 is CASSLGLSSGNTIYF. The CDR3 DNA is TGTGCCAGCAGCTTAGGGCTCAGCTCTGGAAACACCATATATTTT.

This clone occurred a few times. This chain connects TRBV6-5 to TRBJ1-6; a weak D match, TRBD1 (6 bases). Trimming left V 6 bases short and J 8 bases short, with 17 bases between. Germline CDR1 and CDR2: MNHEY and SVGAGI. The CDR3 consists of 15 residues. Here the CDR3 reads CASSPTQDSYSPLHF. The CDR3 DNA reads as TGTGCCAGCAGCCCCACACAGGACAGCTATTCACCCCTCCACTTT.

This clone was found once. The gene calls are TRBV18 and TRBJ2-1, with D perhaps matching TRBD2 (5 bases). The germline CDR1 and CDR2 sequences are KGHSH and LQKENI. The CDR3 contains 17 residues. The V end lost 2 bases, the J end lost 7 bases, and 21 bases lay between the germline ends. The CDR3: CASSPLTGSPNRNEQFF. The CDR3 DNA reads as TGTGCCAGCTCACCATTAACGGGGAGCCCAAATAGGAATGAGCAGTTCTTC.

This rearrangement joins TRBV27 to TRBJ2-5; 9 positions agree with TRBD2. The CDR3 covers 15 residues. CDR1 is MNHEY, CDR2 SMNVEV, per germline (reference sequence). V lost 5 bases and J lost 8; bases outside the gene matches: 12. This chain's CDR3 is CASSDLLAGSVTQYF. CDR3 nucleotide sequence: TGTGCCAGCAGTGACCTACTAGCGGGCTCGGTTACCCAGTACTTC.

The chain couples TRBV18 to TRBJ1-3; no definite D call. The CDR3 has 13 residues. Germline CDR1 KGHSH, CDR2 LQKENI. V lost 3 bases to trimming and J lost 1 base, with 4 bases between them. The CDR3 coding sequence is TGTGCCAGCTCACCTGGGTCTGGAAACACCATATATTTT. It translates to CASSPGSGNTIYF.

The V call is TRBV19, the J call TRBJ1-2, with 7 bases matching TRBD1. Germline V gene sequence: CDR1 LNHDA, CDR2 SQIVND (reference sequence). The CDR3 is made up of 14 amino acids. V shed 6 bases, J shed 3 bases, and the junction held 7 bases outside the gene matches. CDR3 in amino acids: CASRPGTEYYGYTF. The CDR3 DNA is TGTGCCAGTAGACCCGGGACAGAATACTATGGCTACACCTTC.

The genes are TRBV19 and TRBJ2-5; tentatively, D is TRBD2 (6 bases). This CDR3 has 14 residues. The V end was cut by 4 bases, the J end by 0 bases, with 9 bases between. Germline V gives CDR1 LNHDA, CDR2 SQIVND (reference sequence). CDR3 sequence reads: CASSTTSHQETQYF. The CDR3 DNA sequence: TGTGCCAGTAGTACGACTAGTCACCAAGAGACCCAGTACTTC.

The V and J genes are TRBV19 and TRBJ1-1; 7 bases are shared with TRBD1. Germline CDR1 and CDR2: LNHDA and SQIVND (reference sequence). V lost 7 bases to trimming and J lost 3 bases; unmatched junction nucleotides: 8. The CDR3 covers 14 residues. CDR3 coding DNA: TGTGCCAGTACGGGACAGAGGATTTACACTGAAGCTTTCTTT. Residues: CASTGQRIYTEAFF.